A selection of T cell receptor beta chains follows, all from one sample in a study of blood T cell repertoires in COVID-19. Assay: immunoSEQ multiplex PCR; the TCRdb copy retains only in-frame clones and omits some. The table has 130,000 or so clones, more than 70% seen once; the top ten hold approximately 7.9%. The sample taken for sequencing was peripheral blood. The source of these receptors is a human donor in a cohort sampled during active COVID-19. Each CDR3 is given with its conserved first and last residue. D genes are given only for firm matches. Only part of the rows carry a size: once, few, many, or a class if the clone is expanded.

J: TRBJ2-7
size: -
V: TRBV5-1
D: -
CDR3: CASSHPSGGGSYEQYF
DNA: TGCGCCAGCAGCCATCCCTCCGGGGGTGGATCCTACGAGCAGTACTTC

J: TRBJ2-7
size: -
V: TRBV7-9
D: TRBD1
CDR3: CASSLVQGADEQYF
DNA: TGTGCCAGCAGCTTAGTTCAGGGGGCGGACGAGCAGTACTTC

J: TRBJ1-2
size: -
V: TRBV25-1
D: -
CDR3: CASSGQGGKNYGYTF
DNA: TGTGCCAGCAGTGGCCAGGGAGGAAAGAACTATGGCTACACCTTC

J: TRBJ1-2
size: -
V: TRBV3-1/TRBV3-2
D: -
CDR3: CANHRVGYTF
DNA: TGTGCCAACCACAGGGTTGGCTACACCTTC

J: TRBJ1-1
size: -
V: TRBV18
D: -
CDR3: CASSLNPGNTEAFF
DNA: TGTGCCAGCTCACTAAACCCAGGGAACACTGAAGCTTTCTTT

J: TRBJ2-7
size: once
V: TRBV27
D: -
CDR3: CASSSLAYYEQYF
DNA: TGTGCCAGCAGTTCTCTAGCCTACTACGAGCAGTACTTC

J: TRBJ1-5
size: -
V: TRBV28
D: -
CDR3: CASGYGQTYQPQHF
DNA: TGTGCCAGCGGGTACGGACAGACATATCAGCCCCAGCATTTT

J: TRBJ1-2
size: -
V: TRBV28
D: -
CDR3: CASSFRLTGYGYTF
DNA: TGTGCCAGCAGTTTCCGTCTTACAGGGTATGGCTACACCTTC

J: TRBJ2-7
size: -
V: TRBV10-1
D: TRBD1
CDR3: CASSEVGQGIQYF
DNA: TGCGCCAGCAGTGAGGTGGGACAGGGCATCCAGTACTTC

J: TRBJ1-2
size: -
V: TRBV5-1
D: -
CDR3: CASSLGQINYGYTF
DNA: TGCGCCAGCAGCTTGGGACAGATAAACTATGGCTACACCTTC

J: TRBJ2-7
size: -
V: TRBV7-9
D: -
CDR3: CASSLDFPYEQYF
DNA: TGTGCCAGCAGCTTGGACTTCCCCTACGAGCAGTACTTC

J: TRBJ1-1
size: -
V: TRBV10-1
D: -
CDR3: CASSEIFRGEAFF
DNA: TGCGCCAGCAGTGAGATTTTCAGGGGTGAAGCTTTCTTT

J: TRBJ2-5
size: once
V: TRBV6-1
D: -
CDR3: CASSEVRETQYF
DNA: TGTGCCAGCAGTGAAGTTCGGGAGACCCAGTACTTC

J: TRBJ1-2
size: -
V: TRBV5-5
D: TRBD1
CDR3: CASSPTLGQGEYGYTF
DNA: TGTGCCAGCAGCCCTACTCTCGGACAGGGGGAGTATGGCTACACCTTC

J: TRBJ1-1
size: -
V: TRBV7-8
D: -
CDR3: CASSGGVEGRTEAFF
DNA: TGTGCCAGCAGCGGCGGGGTTGAGGGGCGCACTGAAGCTTTCTTT

J: TRBJ2-7
size: few
V: TRBV2
D: -
CDR3: CASTPGHNYEQYF
DNA: TGTGCCAGCACTCCGGGACACAACTACGAGCAGTACTTC

J: TRBJ1-2
size: -
V: TRBV5-4
D: -
CDR3: CASSTRGASAIYGYTF
DNA: TGTGCCAGCAGCACCCGGGGTGCGTCCGCTATCTATGGCTACACCTTC

J: TRBJ1-1
size: -
V: TRBV12-3/TRBV12-4
D: -
CDR3: CASSLMGAHAFF
DNA: TGTGCCAGCAGTTTAATGGGGGCTCACGCTTTCTTT

J: TRBJ2-3
size: -
V: TRBV6-5
D: -
CDR3: CASQPGLSTDTQYF
DNA: TGTGCCAGCCAACCGGGACTCAGCACAGATACGCAGTATTTT

J: TRBJ1-1
size: -
V: TRBV11-2
D: -
CDR3: CASSLVGTEAFF
DNA: TGTGCCAGCAGCTTAGTCGGCACTGAAGCTTTCTTT

J: TRBJ2-7
size: -
V: TRBV12-3/TRBV12-4
D: TRBD1
CDR3: CASRTGGLDEQYF
DNA: TGTGCCAGCAGGACAGGGGGCCTTGACGAGCAGTACTTC

J: TRBJ2-7
size: -
V: TRBV6-5
D: -
CDR3: CASSYGRDYEQYF
DNA: TGTGCCAGCAGTTACGGCAGGGACTACGAGCAGTACTTC

J: TRBJ1-1
size: -
V: TRBV30
D: -
CDR3: CAWSTLIGADTEAFF
DNA: TGTGCCTGGAGTACCCTGATCGGAGCGGACACTGAAGCTTTCTTT

J: TRBJ2-7
size: -
V: TRBV28
D: TRBD1
CDR3: CASSLGQAIYEQYF
DNA: TGTGCCAGCAGTTTGGGACAGGCGATTTACGAGCAGTACTTC

J: TRBJ2-7
size: -
V: TRBV4-1
D: TRBD1
CDR3: CASSQVDPTGLYEQYF
DNA: TGCGCCAGCAGCCAAGTCGACCCGACAGGGCTATACGAGCAGTACTTC

J: TRBJ1-5
size: few
V: TRBV18
D: TRBD1
CDR3: CASSPPGTGGVGNQPQHF
DNA: TGTGCCAGCTCACCTCCTGGGACAGGGGGCGTCGGCAATCAGCCCCAGCATTTT

J: TRBJ1-5
size: -
V: TRBV18
D: TRBD1
CDR3: CASSPPGQFNQPQHF
DNA: TGTGCCAGCTCACCGCCGGGACAGTTCAATCAGCCCCAGCATTTT

J: TRBJ1-3
size: -
V: TRBV6-5
D: -
CDR3: CASYYQASGNTIYF
DNA: TGTGCCAGCTATTATCAAGCCTCTGGAAACACCATATATTTT

J: TRBJ1-4
size: -
V: TRBV6-6
D: -
CDR3: CASNQVEVGEKLFF
DNA: TGTGCCAGCAACCAGGTGGAAGTGGGTGAAAAACTGTTTTTT

J: TRBJ2-7
size: -
V: TRBV6-1
D: -
CDR3: CASSETGGVYEQYF
DNA: TGTGCCAGCAGTGAAACAGGGGGGGTATACGAGCAGTACTTC

J: TRBJ2-7
size: -
V: TRBV3-1/TRBV3-2
D: TRBD1
CDR3: CASSQGTGVQYF
DNA: TGTGCCAGCAGCCAGGGGACAGGGGTGCAGTACTTC

J: TRBJ2-7
size: few
V: TRBV7-9
D: TRBD2
CDR3: CASSRGVSGGAYEQYF
DNA: TGTGCCAGCAGCCGGGGCGTCAGCGGGGGGGCTTACGAGCAGTACTTC

J: TRBJ1-2
size: -
V: TRBV2
D: -
CDR3: CASALSGNRALGGYTF
DNA: TGTGCCAGCGCCTTGTCCGGAAACAGGGCTCTGGGTGGCTACACCTTC

J: TRBJ1-5
size: few
V: TRBV28
D: -
CDR3: CASPPSFQGRHQPQHF
DNA: TGTGCCAGCCCACCCTCTTTTCAGGGGCGACATCAGCCCCAGCATTTT

J: TRBJ2-4
size: -
V: TRBV7-4
D: TRBD2
CDR3: CASSPTSVAKNIQYF
DNA: TGTGCCAGCAGTCCGACTAGCGTAGCCAAAAACATTCAGTACTTC

J: TRBJ1-5
size: -
V: TRBV19
D: -
CDR3: CASSIGDNQPQHF
DNA: TGTGCCAGTAGTATTGGAGATAATCAGCCCCAGCATTTT

J: TRBJ2-7
size: -
V: TRBV6-5
D: -
CDR3: CASSFSPGGDYEQYF
DNA: TGTGCCAGCAGTTTTTCTCCCGGCGGGGACTACGAGCAGTACTTC

J: TRBJ2-7
size: -
V: TRBV7-2
D: -
CDR3: CASSETHDWGVKQYF
DNA: TGTGCCAGCAGCGAAACCCACGACTGGGGCGTAAAGCAGTACTTC

J: TRBJ1-1
size: few
V: TRBV6-5
D: -
CDR3: CASSYSLLPMNTEAFF
DNA: TGTGCCAGCAGTTACTCTTTGCTACCTATGAACACTGAAGCTTTCTTT

J: TRBJ2-3
size: once
V: TRBV5-1
D: TRBD1
CDR3: CASSTGQSGTDTQYF
DNA: TGCGCCAGCAGCACGGGACAGTCTGGGACAGATACGCAGTATTTT

J: TRBJ1-4
size: -
V: TRBV5-4
D: TRBD1
CDR3: CASSPQGRGEKLFF
DNA: TGTGCCAGCAGCCCACAGGGGCGAGGAGAAAAACTGTTTTTT

J: TRBJ2-7
size: -
V: TRBV27
D: TRBD1
CDR3: CASSAGTGLGYEQYF
DNA: TGTGCCAGCAGCGCCGGGACAGGGTTAGGGTACGAGCAGTACTTC

J: TRBJ2-7
size: -
V: TRBV5-1
D: TRBD1
CDR3: CASSFGTGGYEQYF
DNA: TGCGCCAGCAGCTTCGGGACAGGGGGCTACGAGCAGTACTTC

J: TRBJ1-1
size: -
V: TRBV27
D: -
CDR3: CASSLSAGREAFF
DNA: TGTGCCAGCAGTTTATCGGCGGGCAGGGAAGCTTTCTTT

J: TRBJ2-5
size: -
V: TRBV5-4
D: TRBD2
CDR3: CASSTGTSGTQETQYF
DNA: TGTGCCAGCAGCACCGGGACTAGCGGGACCCAAGAGACCCAGTACTTC

J: TRBJ1-2
size: few
V: TRBV2
D: TRBD1
CDR3: CASSGGTGSYGYTF
DNA: TGTGCCAGCAGTGGAGGGACAGGGTCCTATGGCTACACCTTC

J: TRBJ2-7
size: once
V: TRBV11-2
D: -
CDR3: CASSLVSSIHEQYF
DNA: TGTGCCAGCAGCTTAGTATCTAGCATCCACGAGCAGTACTTC

J: TRBJ2-3
size: -
V: TRBV11-2
D: TRBD2
CDR3: CASSLGSGVYTDTQYF
DNA: TGTGCCAGCAGCTTAGGTAGCGGGGTTTACACAGATACGCAGTATTTT

J: TRBJ2-7
size: once
V: TRBV30
D: TRBD2
CDR3: CAWSVHLSGDYEQYF
DNA: TGTGCCTGGAGTGTACATCTTAGCGGGGACTACGAGCAGTACTTC

J: TRBJ2-6
size: -
V: TRBV11-3
D: -
CDR3: CASSPRQSGANVLTF
DNA: TGTGCCAGCAGCCCCCGACAATCTGGGGCCAACGTCCTGACTTTC

J: TRBJ1-1
size: -
V: TRBV6-5
D: -
CDR3: CASRTSGGTEAFF
DNA: TGTGCCAGCAGGACCTCGGGGGGCACTGAAGCTTTCTTT

J: TRBJ1-1
size: -
V: TRBV6-4
D: -
CDR3: CASSDSKGGAGAFF
DNA: TGTGCCAGCAGTGACTCGAAAGGTGGGGCAGGCGCTTTCTTT

J: TRBJ1-2
size: once
V: TRBV27
D: -
CDR3: CASSLSWGGPDTNYGYTF
DNA: TGTGCCAGCAGTTTATCTTGGGGAGGGCCGGATACTAACTATGGCTACACCTTC

J: TRBJ2-7
size: -
V: TRBV28
D: TRBD2
CDR3: CASSPRGGDYEQYF
DNA: TGTGCCAGCAGCCCCCGGGGGGGGGACTACGAGCAGTACTTC